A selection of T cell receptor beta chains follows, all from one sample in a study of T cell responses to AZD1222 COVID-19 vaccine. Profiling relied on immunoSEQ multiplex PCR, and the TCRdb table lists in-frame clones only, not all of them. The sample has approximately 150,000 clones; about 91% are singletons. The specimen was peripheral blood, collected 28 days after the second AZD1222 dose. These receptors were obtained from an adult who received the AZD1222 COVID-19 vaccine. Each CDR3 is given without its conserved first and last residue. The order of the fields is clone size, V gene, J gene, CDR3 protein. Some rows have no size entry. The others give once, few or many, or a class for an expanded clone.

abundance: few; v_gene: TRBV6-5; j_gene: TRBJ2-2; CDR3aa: ASSGGGRGTGELF
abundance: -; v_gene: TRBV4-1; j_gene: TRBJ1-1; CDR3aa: ASSQVGGLAF
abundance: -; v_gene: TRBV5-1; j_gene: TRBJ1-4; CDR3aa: ASSSGTLNEKLF
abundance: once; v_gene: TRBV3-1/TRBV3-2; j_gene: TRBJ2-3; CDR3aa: ASSQDTISTDTQY
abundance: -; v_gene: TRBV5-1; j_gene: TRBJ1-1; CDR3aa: ASSSGFDRMNTEAF
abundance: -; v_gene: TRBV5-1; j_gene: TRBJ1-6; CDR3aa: ASSSGQRNSPLH
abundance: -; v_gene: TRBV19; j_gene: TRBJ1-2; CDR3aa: ASNSPGMGNYGYT
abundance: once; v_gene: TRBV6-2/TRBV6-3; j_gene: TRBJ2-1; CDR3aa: ASSYSRLAGGNEQF
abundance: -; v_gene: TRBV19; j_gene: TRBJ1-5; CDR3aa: ASSLTGGASNQPQH
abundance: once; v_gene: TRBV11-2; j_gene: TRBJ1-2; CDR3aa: ASSLERAGTYGYT
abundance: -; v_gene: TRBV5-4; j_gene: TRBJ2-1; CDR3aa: ASSIPMGGGLAGENEQF
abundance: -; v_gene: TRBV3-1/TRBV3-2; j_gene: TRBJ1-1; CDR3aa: ASSHGQGSTEAF
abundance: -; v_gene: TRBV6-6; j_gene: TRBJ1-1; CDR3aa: ASSLFGGGLNTEAF
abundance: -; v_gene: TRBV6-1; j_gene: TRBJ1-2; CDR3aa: ASSEDTGSNYGYT
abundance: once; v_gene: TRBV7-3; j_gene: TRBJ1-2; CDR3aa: ASSEQGSYGYT
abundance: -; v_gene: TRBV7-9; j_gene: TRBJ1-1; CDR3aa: ASSLLGGRDTEAF
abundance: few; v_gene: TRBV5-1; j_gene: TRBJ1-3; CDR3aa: ASRPGRAGGNTIY
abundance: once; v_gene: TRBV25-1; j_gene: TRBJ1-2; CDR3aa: ASSVGYGYT
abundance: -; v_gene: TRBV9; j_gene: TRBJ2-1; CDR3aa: ASSVDRNSYNEQF
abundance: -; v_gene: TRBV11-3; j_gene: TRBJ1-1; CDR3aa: ASSRSGTEAF
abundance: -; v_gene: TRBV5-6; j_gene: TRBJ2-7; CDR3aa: ASSPGGTGGAYEQY
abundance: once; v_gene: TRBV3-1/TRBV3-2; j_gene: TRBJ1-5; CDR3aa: ASSPMVGGNQPQH
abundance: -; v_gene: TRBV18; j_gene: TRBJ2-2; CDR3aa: ASSSLTGTINTGELF
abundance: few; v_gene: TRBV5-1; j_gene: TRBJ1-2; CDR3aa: ASSDAGTRNYGYT
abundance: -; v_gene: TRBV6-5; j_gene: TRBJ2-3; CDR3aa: ASSPRRGLDTQY
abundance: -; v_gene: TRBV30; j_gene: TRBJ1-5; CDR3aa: AWSEGQSNQPQH
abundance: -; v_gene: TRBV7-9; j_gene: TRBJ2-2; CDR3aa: ASSLPGASNTGELF
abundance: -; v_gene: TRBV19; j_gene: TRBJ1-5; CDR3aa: ASSMGRQLNQPQH
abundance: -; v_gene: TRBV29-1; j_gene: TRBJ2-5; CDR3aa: SVDGTQETQY
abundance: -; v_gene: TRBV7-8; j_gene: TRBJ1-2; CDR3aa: ASSVGRRANYGYT
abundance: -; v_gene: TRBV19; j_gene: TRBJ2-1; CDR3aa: ASSIVSERLTYNEQF
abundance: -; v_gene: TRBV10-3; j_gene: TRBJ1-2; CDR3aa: AISEQGAYGYT
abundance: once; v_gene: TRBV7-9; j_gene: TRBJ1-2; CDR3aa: ASSLEVEGQGYT
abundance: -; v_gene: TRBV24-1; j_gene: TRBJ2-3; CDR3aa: ATRGLADTQY
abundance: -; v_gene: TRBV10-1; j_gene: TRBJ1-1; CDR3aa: ASSEFQGGSGHGEAF
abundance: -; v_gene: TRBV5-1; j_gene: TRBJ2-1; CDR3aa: ASSLLPGRAYNEQF
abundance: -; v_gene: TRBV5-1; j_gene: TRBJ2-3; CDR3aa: ASSLGVGPTDTQY
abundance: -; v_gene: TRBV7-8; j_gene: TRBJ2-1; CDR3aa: ASSAGQGPYNEQF
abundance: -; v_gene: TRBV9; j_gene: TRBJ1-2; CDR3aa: ASSASPYRTYGYT
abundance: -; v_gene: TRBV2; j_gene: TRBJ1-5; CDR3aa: ASSPQGTSNQPQH
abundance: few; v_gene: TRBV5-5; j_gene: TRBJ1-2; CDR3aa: ASSPQTRTGQYGYT
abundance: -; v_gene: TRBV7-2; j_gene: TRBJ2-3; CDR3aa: ASSRLAGVSDTQY
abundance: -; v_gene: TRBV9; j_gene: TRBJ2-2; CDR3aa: ASSVAGFPGELF
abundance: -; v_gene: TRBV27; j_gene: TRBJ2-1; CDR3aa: ASSVDNYNEQF
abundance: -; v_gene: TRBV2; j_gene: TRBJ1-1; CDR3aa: ASSVRTANTEAF
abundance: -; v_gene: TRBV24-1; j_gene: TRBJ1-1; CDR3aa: ATSDPRGGNTEAF
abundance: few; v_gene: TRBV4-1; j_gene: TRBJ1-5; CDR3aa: ASSHPGQGWQPQH
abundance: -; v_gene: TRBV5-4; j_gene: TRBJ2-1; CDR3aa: ASSLDSATYNEQF
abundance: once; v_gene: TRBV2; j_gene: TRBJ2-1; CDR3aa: ASTLNGVGYNEQF
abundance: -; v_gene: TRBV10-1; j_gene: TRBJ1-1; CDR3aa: ASSMTANTEAF
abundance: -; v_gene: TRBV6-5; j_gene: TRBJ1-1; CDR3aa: ASSYTNAKGAGEAF
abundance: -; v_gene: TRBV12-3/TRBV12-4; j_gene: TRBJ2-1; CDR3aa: ASSLERREQF
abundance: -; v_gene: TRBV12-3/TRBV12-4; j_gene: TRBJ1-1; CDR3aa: ASSLWGVAF
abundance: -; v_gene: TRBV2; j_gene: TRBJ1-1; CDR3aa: ASSEGYRNTEAF
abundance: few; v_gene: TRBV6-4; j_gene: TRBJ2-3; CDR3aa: ASSDGGFSTDTQY
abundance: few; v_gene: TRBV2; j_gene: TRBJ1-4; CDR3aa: ASSVLGSTNEKLF